Described below is a single T cell receptor (beta chain) sequence and its context. The sample originates from a study of blood T cell repertoires in COVID-19. As handled by the study authors: Nucleated cell counts were estimated from reference gene primer amplification. Data came from immunoSEQ multiplex PCR; TCRdb stores just in-frame clones and leaves some out. V and J calls and clone size come straight from that table; D and trimming were deduced from the DNA. The sample includes 90,000 or so clones, 65% to 90% of them seen just once. CDR3 length equals 14 residues. Unmatched junction bases numbered 10, after V lost 10 bases and J lost 6 bases. Germline CDR1 reads ENHRY; CDR2 reads SYGVKD.

The source of this sequence is a man aged 55-75 years with acute or convalescent COVID-19. The chain combines TRBV10-3 with TRBJ1-5; 9 nucleotides align to TRBD1. The material sequenced was peripheral blood. The CDR3 protein is CATRDTGGTQPQHF. The CDR3 bases are TGTGCCACCAGAGATACAGGGGGCACTCAGCCCCAGCATTTT.